This T cell receptor beta chain was sequenced during a study of breast tumors, draining lymph nodes, adjacent tissues. V trimming: 0 bases; J trimming: 8 bases; junction bases outside the gene matches: 7. This CDR3 has 15 residues. Germline loops: CDR1 SGHRS, CDR2 YFSETQ. MiXCR, applied by TCRdb to the multiplex PCR reads, yields one record per CDR3 protein. The table has roughly 220,000 distinct CDR3 sequences, roughly a third seen once. Study-wide results and limits: That most tumor T cells come from lymph nodes remained unproven.

Axillary draining lymph nodes of breast cancer patients supplied the node samples. As to this clonotype: What it binds is not known.

Specimen: axillary lymph node tissue. The chain is built from TRBV5-1 and TRBJ1-2, with 10 bases matching TRBD1. The sequence was collected from a female donor with breast cancer. Some clones in this sample may be carry-over from other donors' samples. The CDR3, as DNA: TGCGCCAGCAGCTTGGGGACAGGGGGGGTAGAGGGCTACACCTTC. Protein sequence: CASSLGTGGVEGYTF.